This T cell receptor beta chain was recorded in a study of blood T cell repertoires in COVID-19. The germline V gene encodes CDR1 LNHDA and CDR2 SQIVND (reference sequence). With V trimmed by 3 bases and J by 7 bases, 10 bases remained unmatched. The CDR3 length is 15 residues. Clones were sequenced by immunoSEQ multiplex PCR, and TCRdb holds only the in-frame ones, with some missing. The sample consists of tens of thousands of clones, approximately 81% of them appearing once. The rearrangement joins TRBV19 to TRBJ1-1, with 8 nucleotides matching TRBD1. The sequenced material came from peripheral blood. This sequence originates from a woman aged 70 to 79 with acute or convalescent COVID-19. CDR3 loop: CASSIVFTGGSEAFF. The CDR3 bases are TGTGCCAGTAGTATTGTCTTCACAGGGGGAAGTGAAGCTTTCTTT. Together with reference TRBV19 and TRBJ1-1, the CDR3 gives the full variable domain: DGGITQSPKYLFRKEGQNVTLSCEQNLNHDAMYWYRQDPGQGLRLIYYSQIVNDFQKGDIAEGYSVSREKKESFPLTVTSAQKNPTAFYLCASSIVFTGGSEAFFGQGTRLTVV.